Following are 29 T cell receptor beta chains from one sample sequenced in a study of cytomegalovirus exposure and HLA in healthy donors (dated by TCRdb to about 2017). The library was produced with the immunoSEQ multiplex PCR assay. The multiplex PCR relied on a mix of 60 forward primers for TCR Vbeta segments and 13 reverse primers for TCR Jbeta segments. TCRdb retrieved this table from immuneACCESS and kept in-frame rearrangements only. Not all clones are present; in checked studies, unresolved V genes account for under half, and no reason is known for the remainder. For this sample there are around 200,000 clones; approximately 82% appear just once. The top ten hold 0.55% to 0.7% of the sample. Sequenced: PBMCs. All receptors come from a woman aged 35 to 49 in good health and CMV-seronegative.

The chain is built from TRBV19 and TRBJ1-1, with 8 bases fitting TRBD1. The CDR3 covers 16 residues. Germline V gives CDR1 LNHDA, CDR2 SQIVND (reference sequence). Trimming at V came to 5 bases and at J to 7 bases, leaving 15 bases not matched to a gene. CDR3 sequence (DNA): TGTGCCAGTAGTGGCGCAGGGGGCGCGGGTATGAGTGAAGCTTTCTTT. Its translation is CASSGAGGAGMSEAFF.

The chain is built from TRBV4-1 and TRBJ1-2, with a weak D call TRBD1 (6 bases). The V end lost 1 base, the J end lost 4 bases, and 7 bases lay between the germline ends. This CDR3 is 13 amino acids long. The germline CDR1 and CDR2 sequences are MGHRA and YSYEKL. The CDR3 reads CASSQVDSYGYTF. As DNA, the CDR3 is TGCGCCAGCAGCCAAGTGGACAGCTATGGCTACACCTTC.

CDR3: CASSHGAGNAKNIQYF. The DNA of the CDR3 is TGCGCCAGCAGTCACGGTGCTGGTAATGCCAAAAACATTCAGTACTTC. The chain has TRBV5-1 and TRBJ2-4; D unresolved. From germline, CDR1 is SGHRS and CDR2 YFSETQ. Trimming removed 5 bases from V and 1 base from J, with 16 bases in between. This CDR3 is built from 16 residues.

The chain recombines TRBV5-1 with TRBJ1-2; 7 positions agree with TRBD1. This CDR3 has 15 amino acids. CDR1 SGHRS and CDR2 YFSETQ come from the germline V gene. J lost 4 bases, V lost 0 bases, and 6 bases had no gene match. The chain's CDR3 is CASSLGGRGIYGYTF. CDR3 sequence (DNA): TGCGCCAGCAGCTTGGGGGGCAGGGGGATCTATGGCTACACCTTC.

The CDR3 reads CASSRRTTWAPSLGWKFF. For the CDR3, the DNA is TGCGCCAGCAGCCGAAGAACAACTTGGGCCCCCTCTCTTGGTTGGAAGTTCTTC. This sequence joins TRBV4-1 and TRBJ2-1; no clear D gene. Trimming removed 4 bases at V and 14 bases at J, with 33 bases between. This CDR3 is 18 amino acids long. Germline loops: CDR1 MGHRA, CDR2 YSYEKL.

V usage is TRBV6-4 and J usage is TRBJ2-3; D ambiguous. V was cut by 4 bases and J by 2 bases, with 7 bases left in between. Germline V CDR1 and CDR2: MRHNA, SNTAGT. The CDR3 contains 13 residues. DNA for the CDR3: TGTGCCAGCAGTGTAGACACCACAGATACGCAGTATTTT. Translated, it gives CASSVDTTDTQYF.

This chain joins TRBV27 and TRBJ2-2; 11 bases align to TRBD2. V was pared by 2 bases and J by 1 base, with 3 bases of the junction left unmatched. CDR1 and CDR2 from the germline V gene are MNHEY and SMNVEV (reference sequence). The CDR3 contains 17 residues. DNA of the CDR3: TGTGCCAGCAGTTTAATAGGGACTAGCGGGAACACCGGGGAGCTGTTTTTT. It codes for CASSLIGTSGNTGELFF.

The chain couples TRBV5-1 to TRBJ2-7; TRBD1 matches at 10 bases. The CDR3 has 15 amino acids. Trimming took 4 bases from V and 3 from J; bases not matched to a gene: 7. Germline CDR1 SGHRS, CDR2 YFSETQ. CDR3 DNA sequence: TGCGCCAGCAGCGGAACCGGGACAGGGGACTACGAGCAGTACTTC. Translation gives CASSGTGTGDYEQYF.

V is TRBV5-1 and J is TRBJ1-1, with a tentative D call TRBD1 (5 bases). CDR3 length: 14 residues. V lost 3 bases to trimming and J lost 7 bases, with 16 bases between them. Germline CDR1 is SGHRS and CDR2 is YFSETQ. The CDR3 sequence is CASSSLKRQIEAFF. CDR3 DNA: TGCGCCAGCAGCTCCTTAAAGCGACAGATTGAAGCTTTCTTT. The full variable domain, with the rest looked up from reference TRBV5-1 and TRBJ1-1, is KAGVTQTPRYLIKTRGQQVTLSCSPISGHRSVSWYQQTPGQGLQFLFEYFSETQRNKGNFPGRFSGRQFSNSRSEMNVSTLELGDSALYLCASSSLKRQIEAFFGQGTRLTVV.

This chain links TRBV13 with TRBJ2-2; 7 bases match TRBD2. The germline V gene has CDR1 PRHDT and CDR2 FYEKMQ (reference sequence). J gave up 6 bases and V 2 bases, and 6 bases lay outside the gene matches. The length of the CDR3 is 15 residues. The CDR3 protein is CASSLNGLGAGELFF. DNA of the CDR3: TGTGCCAGCAGCTTAAATGGACTAGGAGCCGGGGAGCTGTTTTTT.

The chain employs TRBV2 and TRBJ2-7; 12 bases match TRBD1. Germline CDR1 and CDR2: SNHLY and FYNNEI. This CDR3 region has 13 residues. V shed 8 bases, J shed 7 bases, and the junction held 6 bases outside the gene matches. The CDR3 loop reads CASGGTGGQEQYF. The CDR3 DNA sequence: TGTGCCAGCGGTGGGACAGGGGGCCAAGAGCAGTACTTC.

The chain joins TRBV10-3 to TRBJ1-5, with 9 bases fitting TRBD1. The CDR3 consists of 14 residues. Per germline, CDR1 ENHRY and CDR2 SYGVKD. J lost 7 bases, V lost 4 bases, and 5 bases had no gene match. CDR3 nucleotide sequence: TGTGCCATCAGTGGGACAGGGGTTGGACAGCCCCAGCATTTT. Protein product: CAISGTGVGQPQHF.

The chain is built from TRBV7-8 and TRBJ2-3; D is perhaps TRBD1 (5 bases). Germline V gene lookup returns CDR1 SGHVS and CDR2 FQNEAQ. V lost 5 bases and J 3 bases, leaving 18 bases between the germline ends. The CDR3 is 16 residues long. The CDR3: CASSGAWAGKTDTQYF. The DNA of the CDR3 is TGTGCCAGCAGCGGGGCCTGGGCAGGGAAGACAGATACGCAGTATTTT.

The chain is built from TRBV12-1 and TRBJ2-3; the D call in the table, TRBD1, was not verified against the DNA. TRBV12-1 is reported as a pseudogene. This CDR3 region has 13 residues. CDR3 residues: CASSSRGGNTQYF. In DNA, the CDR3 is TGTGCCAGCAGCTCCCGAGGGGGAAATACGCAGTATTTT.

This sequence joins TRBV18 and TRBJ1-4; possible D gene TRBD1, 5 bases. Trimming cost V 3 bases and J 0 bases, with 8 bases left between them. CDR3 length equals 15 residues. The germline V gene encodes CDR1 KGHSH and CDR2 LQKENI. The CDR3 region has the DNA TGTGCCAGCTCACCCACAGGATCAACTAATGAAAAACTGTTTTTT. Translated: CASSPTGSTNEKLFF. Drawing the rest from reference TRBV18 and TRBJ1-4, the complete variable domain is NAGVMQNPRHLVRRRGQEARLRCSPMKGHSHVYWYRQLPEEGLKFMVYLQKENIIDESGMPKERFSAEFPKEGPSILRIQQVVRGDSAAYFCASSPTGSTNEKLFFGSGTQLSVL.

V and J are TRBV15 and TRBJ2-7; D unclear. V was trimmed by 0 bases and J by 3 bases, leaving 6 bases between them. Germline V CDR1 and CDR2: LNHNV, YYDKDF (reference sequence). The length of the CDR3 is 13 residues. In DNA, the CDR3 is TGTGCCACCAGCAGAGATCCCAGCTACGAGCAGTACTTC. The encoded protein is CATSRDPSYEQYF.

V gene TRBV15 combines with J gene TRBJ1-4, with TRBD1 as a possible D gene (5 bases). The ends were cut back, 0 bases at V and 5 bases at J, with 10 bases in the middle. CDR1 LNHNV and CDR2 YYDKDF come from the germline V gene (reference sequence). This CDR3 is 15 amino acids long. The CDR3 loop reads CATSRDRGGNEKLFF. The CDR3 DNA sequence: TGTGCCACCAGCAGAGATCGGGGGGGGAATGAAAAACTGTTTTTT.

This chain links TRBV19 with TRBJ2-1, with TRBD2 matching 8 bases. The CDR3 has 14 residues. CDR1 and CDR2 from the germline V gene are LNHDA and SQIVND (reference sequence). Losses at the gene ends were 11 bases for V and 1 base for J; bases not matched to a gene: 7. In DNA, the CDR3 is TGTGCCTCTACGGGGGGGGGTTCCTACAATGAGCAGTTCTTC. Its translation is CASTGGGSYNEQFF.

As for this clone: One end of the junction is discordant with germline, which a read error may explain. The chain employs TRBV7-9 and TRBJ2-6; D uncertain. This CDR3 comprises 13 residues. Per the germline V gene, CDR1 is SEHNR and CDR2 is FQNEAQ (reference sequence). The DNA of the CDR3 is TGTTCCAGCAGCTCCGCTGGGGCCAACGTCCTGACTTTC. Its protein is CSSSSAGANVLTF.

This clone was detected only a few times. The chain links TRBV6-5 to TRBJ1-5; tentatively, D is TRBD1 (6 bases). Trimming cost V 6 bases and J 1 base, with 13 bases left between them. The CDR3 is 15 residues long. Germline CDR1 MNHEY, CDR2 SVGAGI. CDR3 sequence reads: CASSSYQGSNQPQHF. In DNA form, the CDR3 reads TGTGCCAGCAGCTCCTACCAGGGGAGCAATCAGCCCCAGCATTTT.

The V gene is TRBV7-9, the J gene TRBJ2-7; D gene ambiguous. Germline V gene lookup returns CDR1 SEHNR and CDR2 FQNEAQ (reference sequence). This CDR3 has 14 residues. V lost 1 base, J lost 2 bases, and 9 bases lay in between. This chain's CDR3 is CASSLVGTTYEQYF. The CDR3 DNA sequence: TGTGCCAGCAGCTTAGTGGGCACGACCTACGAGCAGTACTTC.

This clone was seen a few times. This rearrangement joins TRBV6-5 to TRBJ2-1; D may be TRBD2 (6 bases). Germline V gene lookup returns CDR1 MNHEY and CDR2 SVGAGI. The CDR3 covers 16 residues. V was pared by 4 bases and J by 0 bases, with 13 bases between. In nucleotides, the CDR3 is TGTGCCAGCAGTTTAGCGACTAGGCCCTCCTACAATGAGCAGTTCTTC. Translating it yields CASSLATRPSYNEQFF.

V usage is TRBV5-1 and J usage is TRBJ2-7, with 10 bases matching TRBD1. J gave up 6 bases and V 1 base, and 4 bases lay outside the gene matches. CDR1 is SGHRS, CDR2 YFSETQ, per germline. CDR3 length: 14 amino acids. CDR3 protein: CASSLPGTGAEQYF. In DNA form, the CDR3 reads TGCGCCAGCAGCTTGCCAGGGACAGGGGCCGAGCAGTACTTC.

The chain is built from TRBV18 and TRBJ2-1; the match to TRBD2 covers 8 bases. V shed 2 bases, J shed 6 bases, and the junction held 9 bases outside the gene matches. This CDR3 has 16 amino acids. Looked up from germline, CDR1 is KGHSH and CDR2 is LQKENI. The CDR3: CASSPFGRGTSNEQFF. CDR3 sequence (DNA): TGTGCCAGCTCACCATTCGGGAGGGGGACATCCAATGAGCAGTTCTTC.

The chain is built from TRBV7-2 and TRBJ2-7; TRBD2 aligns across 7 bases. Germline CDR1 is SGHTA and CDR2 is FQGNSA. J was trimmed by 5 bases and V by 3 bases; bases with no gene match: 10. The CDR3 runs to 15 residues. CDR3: CASSFSWGGENEQYF. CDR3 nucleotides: TGTGCCAGCAGCTTCTCGTGGGGGGGGGAGAACGAGCAGTACTTC.

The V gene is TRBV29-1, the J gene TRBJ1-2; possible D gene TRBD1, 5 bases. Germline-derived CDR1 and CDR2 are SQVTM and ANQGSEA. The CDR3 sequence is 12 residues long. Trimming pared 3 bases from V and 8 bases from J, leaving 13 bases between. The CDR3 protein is CSVETGGRGYTF. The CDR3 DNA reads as TGCAGCGTTGAGACGGGGGGTCGGGGCTACACCTTC.

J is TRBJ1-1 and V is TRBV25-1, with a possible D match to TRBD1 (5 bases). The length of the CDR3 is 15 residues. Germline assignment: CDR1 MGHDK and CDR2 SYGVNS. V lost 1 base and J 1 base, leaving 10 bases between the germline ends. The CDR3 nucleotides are TGTGCCAGCAGTGAATTGACAGATCCGAACACTGAAGCTTTCTTT. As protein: CASSELTDPNTEAFF.

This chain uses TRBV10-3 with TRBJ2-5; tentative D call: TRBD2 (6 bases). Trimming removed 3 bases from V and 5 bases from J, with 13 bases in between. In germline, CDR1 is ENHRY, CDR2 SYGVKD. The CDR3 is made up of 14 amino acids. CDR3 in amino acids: CAISDVRGGETQYF. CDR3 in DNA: TGTGCCATCAGTGACGTAAGGGGAGGCGAGACCCAGTACTTC.

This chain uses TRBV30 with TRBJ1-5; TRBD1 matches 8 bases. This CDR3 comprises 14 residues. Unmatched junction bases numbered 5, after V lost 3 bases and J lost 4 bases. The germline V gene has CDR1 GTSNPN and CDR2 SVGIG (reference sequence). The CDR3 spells CAWSTGTGNQPQHF. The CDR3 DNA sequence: TGTGCCTGGAGCACTGGGACAGGTAATCAGCCCCAGCATTTT. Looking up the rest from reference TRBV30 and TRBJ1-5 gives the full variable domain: SQTIHQWPATLVQPVGSPLSLECTVEGTSNPNLYWYRQAAGRGLQLLFYSVGIGQISSEVPQNLSASRPQDRQFILSSKKLLLSDSGFYLCAWSTGTGNQPQHFGDGTRLSIL.